The 24 T cell receptor beta chains below all came from one sample that was sequenced in a study of pediatric ulcerative colitis. During colonoscopy, one to two rectal pinch biopsies were collected. Generated by immunoSEQ multiplex PCR, the TCRdb table keeps only in-frame clones and is missing some. The repertoire includes tens of thousands of clones, 55% to 85% of them detected once, and about 0.73% sits in the top ten. The sequenced sample consisted of gut tissue. The receptors were gathered from a boy younger than 18 with moderate ulcerative colitis.

J is TRBJ2-3 and V is TRBV7-2, with TRBD2 as a possible D gene (6 bases). The V end was cut by 0 bases, the J end by 2 bases, with 15 bases between. The CDR3 contains 17 residues. CDR1 SGHTA and CDR2 FQGNSA come from the germline V gene. The CDR3 DNA follows: TGTGCCAGCAGCTTAGCCCGGCGGGGACGGGACACAGATACGCAGTATTTT. Amino acid sequence: CASSLARRGRDTDTQYF. Drawing the rest from reference TRBV7-2 and TRBJ2-3, the complete variable domain is GAGVSQSPSNKVTEKGKDVELRCDPISGHTALYWYRQSLGQGLEFLIYFQGNSAPDKSGLPSDRFSAERTGGSVSTLTIQRTQQEDSAVYLCASSLARRGRDTDTQYFGPGTRLTVL.

The rearrangement links TRBV4-2 to TRBJ1-2; D remains ambiguous. This CDR3 region has 12 residues. CDR1 is LGHNA and CDR2 is YNFKEQ in the germline V gene. Trimming removed 0 bases at V and 2 bases at J, with 1 base between. In nucleotides, the CDR3 is TGTGCCAGCAGCCAAGAAAACTATGGCTACACCTTC. Its translation: CASSQENYGYTF.

The chain carries TRBV18 and TRBJ1-2; a weak D match, TRBD1 (6 bases). V lost 3 bases and J 5 bases, leaving 22 bases between the germline ends. CDR3 length: 17 residues. The germline V gene encodes CDR1 KGHSH and CDR2 LQKENI. The CDR3 sequence: CASSPGMDRRLQYGYTF. The CDR3 region has the DNA TGTGCCAGCTCACCTGGGATGGACAGAAGGCTACAATATGGCTACACCTTC.

In DNA, the CDR3 is TGCGCCAGCAGTCCGCGACTAGCGGGAGGGGGGAATGAGCAGTTCTTC. It specifies CASSPRLAGGGNEQFF. The genes are TRBV23-1 and TRBJ2-1, with 14 bases fitting TRBD2. TRBV23-1 is sorted into the ORF group, with uncertain function. The CDR3 contains 16 residues. The ends lost 4 bases at V and 7 bases at J; junction bases unmatched: 6.

The J gene is TRBJ2-5, the V gene TRBV6-1, with 9 bases aligning to TRBD2. The CDR3 consists of 14 residues. V lost 9 bases and J lost 5; bases outside the gene matches: 10. The germline gives CDR1 MNHNS, CDR2 SASEGT. The CDR3 DNA is TGTGCCAGTGGGCTGACTAGCGGTTTGGAGACCCAGTACTTC. It encodes CASGLTSGLETQYF.

The chain employs TRBV7-9 and TRBJ2-3; 14 bases align to TRBD2. The V segment lost 3 bases and the J segment 3 bases; nucleotides outside the gene matches: 2. The CDR3 runs 16 residues. Per germline, CDR1 SEHNR and CDR2 FQNEAQ (reference sequence). For the CDR3, the DNA is TGTGCCAGCAGCTTCTGGACTAGCGGGAGGACAGATACGCAGTATTTT. Translating it yields CASSFWTSGRTDTQYF. The full variable domain, rest sourced from reference TRBV7-9 and TRBJ2-3, is DTGVSQNPRHKITKRGQNVTFRCDPISEHNRLYWYRQTLGQGPEFLTYFQNEAQLEKSRLLSDRFSAERPKGSFSTLEIQRTEQGDSAMYLCASSFWTSGRTDTQYFGPGTRLTVL.

This clone was observed a single time. V and J are TRBV11-3 and TRBJ2-1; TRBD2 matches at 7 bases. V lost 6 bases, J lost 8 bases, and 13 bases stayed unmatched. This CDR3 is 15 amino acids long. Germline V gene sequence: CDR1 SGHNT, CDR2 YENEEA. Here the CDR3 reads CASSQSQGGSHEQFF. In DNA form, the CDR3 reads TGTGCCAGCAGTCAAAGCCAGGGAGGGAGCCATGAGCAGTTCTTC.

This clone was detected a few times. The rearrangement uses TRBV27 and TRBJ2-2; no firm D call. The germline V gene encodes CDR1 MNHEY and CDR2 SMNVEV (reference sequence). The CDR3 consists of 13 residues. Between the trimmed V and J ends, which lost 5 bases and 7 bases, there was a span of 11 bases. DNA of the CDR3: TGTGCCAGCAGTCCCCCCAAGGTCGGGGAGCTGTTTTTT. Translation: CASSPPKVGELFF.

V gene TRBV28 combines with J gene TRBJ2-7, with no clear D. V gave up 6 bases and J gave up 0 bases, with 15 bases separating them. CDR3 length equals 15 residues. The V gene's germline CDR1 is MDHEN and CDR2 SYDVKM. Here the CDR3 DNA reads TGTGCCAGCAGCCGAGGAGACCTGGGCTCCTACGAGCAGTACTTC. It specifies CASSRGDLGSYEQYF.

This clone was seen only a few times. Other DNA sequences within the sample encode an identical CDR3. The chain carries TRBV6-1 and TRBJ1-5; no firm D call. This CDR3 is built from 11 residues. Germline V gives CDR1 MNHNS, CDR2 SASEGT. Trimming shortened V by 1 base and J by 11 bases, and 6 bases separated the two germline ends. The CDR3 region has the DNA TGTGCCAGCAGTGAAGTGCTGGCCCAGCATTTT. It yields the protein CASSEVLAQHF.

The V call is TRBV14, the J call TRBJ2-5; D is unresolved. CDR3 length: 15 residues. Germline loops: CDR1 SGHDN, CDR2 FVKESK. The V gene lost 3 bases and the J gene lost 4 bases, with 15 bases spanning the gap. CDR3 in DNA: TGTGCCAGCAGCCAGGTCGAAGGGTGGAGAGAGACCCAGTACTTC. This codes for CASSQVEGWRETQYF.

This chain joins TRBV6-5 and TRBJ2-1, with D possibly TRBD1 on 5 matching bases. Trimming removed 7 bases from V and 0 bases from J, with 7 bases in between. Germline V gene data show CDR1 as MNHEY and CDR2 as SVGAGI. This CDR3 has 13 amino acids. The CDR3: CASTQDSYNEQFF. For the CDR3, the DNA is TGTGCCAGCACACAGGACTCCTACAATGAGCAGTTCTTC.

The chain carries TRBV7-2 and TRBJ2-3; a weak D match, TRBD2 (5 bases). The V and J ends lost 1 base and 6 bases respectively, with 14 bases between them. The CDR3 extends over 15 amino acids. The germline V gene encodes CDR1 SGHTA and CDR2 FQGNSA. CDR3 region: CASSLGSWAGDTQYF. For the CDR3, the DNA is TGTGCCAGCAGCTTAGGATCGTGGGCGGGTGATACGCAGTATTTT.

This chain connects TRBV6-6 to TRBJ2-2; no definite D call. The CDR3 is 14 amino acids. Germline V CDR1 and CDR2: MNHNY, SVGAGI (reference sequence). V was cut by 5 bases and J by 6 bases, with 13 bases left in between. The CDR3 DNA reads as TGTGCCAGCAGTCGTTTAGGTGATTCCGGGGAGCTGTTTTTT. The encoded protein is CASSRLGDSGELFF.

This chain joins TRBV6-1 and TRBJ1-6; D perhaps matches TRBD1 (5 bases). This CDR3 is 16 amino acids long. CDR1 is MNHNS and CDR2 is SASEGT in the germline V gene. With 3 bases removed from V and 2 bases from J, the gap between germline ends came to 11 bases. Written as DNA, the CDR3 is TGTGCCAGCAGTGAGGCCCGGGGGACCTATAATTCACCCCTCCACTTT. It specifies CASSEARGTYNSPLHF.

The rearrangement uses TRBV7-9 and TRBJ2-1, with 8 bases lining up with TRBD2. V lost 0 bases, J lost 5 bases, and 9 bases stayed unmatched. The CDR3 covers 17 residues. Looked up from germline, CDR1 is SEHNR and CDR2 is FQNEAQ (reference sequence). Here the CDR3 reads CASSLAPGRASNNEQFF. DNA of the CDR3: TGTGCCAGCAGCTTAGCGCCCGGGAGGGCCTCAAACAATGAGCAGTTCTTC.

The table lists this clone with a few counts. The J gene is TRBJ2-5, the V gene TRBV5-1, with 9 bases matching TRBD1. CDR3 length equals 17 residues. V lost 4 bases and J lost 2; bases outside the gene matches: 12. Per the germline V gene, CDR1 is SGHRS and CDR2 is YFSETQ. CDR3 nucleotide sequence: TGCGCCAGCAGCACACCAAGACAGGGGGGTGGGCAAGAGACCCAGTACTTC. It is translated as CASSTPRQGGGQETQYF.

This clone appeared a few times. The V call is TRBV15, the J call TRBJ2-2, with 10 bases matching TRBD1. V trimming: 5 bases; J trimming: 7 bases; junction bases outside the gene matches: 10. Germline CDR1 LNHNV, CDR2 YYDKDF (reference sequence). This CDR3 has 16 residues. The CDR3 loop reads CATSFPGQGRIGELFF. As DNA, the CDR3 is TGTGCCACCAGCTTCCCGGGACAGGGGCGAATCGGGGAGCTGTTTTTT.

In this sample, this clone turned up a few times. The chain recombines TRBV28 with TRBJ1-1; a possible D gene is TRBD1 (6 bases). Trimming removed 4 bases at V and 0 bases at J, with 15 bases between. The CDR3 consists of 16 residues. Germline V gene sequence: CDR1 MDHEN, CDR2 SYDVKM. The CDR3 sequence: CASSSQGPQMNTEAFF. CDR3 sequence (DNA): TGTGCCAGCAGTTCACAGGGCCCCCAGATGAACACTGAAGCTTTCTTT.

This clone was seen a single time. The CDR3 region has the DNA TGTGCCAGCAGCTTTGGGACTAGCGGGGGGAATGAGCAGTTCTTC. Residues: CASSFGTSGGNEQFF. The gene calls are TRBV7-9 and TRBJ2-1, with TRBD2 matching 15 bases. This CDR3 comprises 15 residues. V shed 3 bases and J 7 bases; nucleotides not matched to a gene: 1. Looked up from germline, CDR1 is SEHNR and CDR2 is FQNEAQ (reference sequence).

J is TRBJ2-4 and V is TRBV5-5; TRBD2 agrees at 9 bases. CDR3 length: 16 amino acids. Germline values: CDR1 SGHKS, CDR2 YYEKEE (reference sequence). With 4 bases clipped from V and 0 bases from J, the junction kept 5 bases outside the gene matches. This CDR3 is CASSLAGLTAKNIQYF. As DNA, the CDR3 is TGTGCCAGCAGCCTAGCGGGACTCACAGCCAAAAACATTCAGTACTTC.

The chain uses TRBV5-1 and TRBJ2-7; 9 bases map to TRBD1. The ends lost 5 bases at V and 4 bases at J; junction bases unmatched: 4. The CDR3 sequence is 13 residues long. Germline lookup yields CDR1 SGHRS and CDR2 YFSETQ. The CDR3 bases are TGCGCCAGCAGTAGGGACAGGGTGTACGAGCAGTACTTC. It specifies CASSRDRVYEQYF.

This chain joins TRBV2 and TRBJ2-1, with D tentatively TRBD1 or TRBD2 (7 bases each). Trimming took 3 bases from V and 8 from J, leaving 23 bases between them. CDR1 is SNHLY, CDR2 FYNNEI, per germline. This CDR3 comprises 17 residues. For the CDR3, the DNA is TGTGCCAGCAGTGATAACTTAGGGAGGGGGCATGGGGATGAGCAGTTCTTC. Encoded protein: CASSDNLGRGHGDEQFF.

The chain is built from TRBV6-1 and TRBJ2-2; TRBD1 matches 7 bases. CDR1 and CDR2 from the germline V gene are MNHNS and SASEGT. The CDR3 covers 15 residues. V was pared by 8 bases and J by 0 bases, with 6 bases of the junction left unmatched. CDR3 region: CASSRDSTNTGELFF. The CDR3 DNA sequence: TGTGCCAGCTCCCGGGACAGTACGAACACCGGGGAGCTGTTTTTT.